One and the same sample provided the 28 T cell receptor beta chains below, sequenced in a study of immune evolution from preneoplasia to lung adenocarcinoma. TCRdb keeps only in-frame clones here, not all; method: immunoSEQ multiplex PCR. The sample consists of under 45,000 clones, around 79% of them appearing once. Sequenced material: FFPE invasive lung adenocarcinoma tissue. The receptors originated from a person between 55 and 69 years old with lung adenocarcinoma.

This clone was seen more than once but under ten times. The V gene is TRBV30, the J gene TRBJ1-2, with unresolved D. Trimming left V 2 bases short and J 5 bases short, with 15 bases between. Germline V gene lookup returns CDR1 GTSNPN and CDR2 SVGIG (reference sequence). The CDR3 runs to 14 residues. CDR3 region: CAWSTRERLYGYTF. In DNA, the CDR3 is TGTGCCTGGAGTACCAGAGAGAGACTTTATGGCTACACCTTC.

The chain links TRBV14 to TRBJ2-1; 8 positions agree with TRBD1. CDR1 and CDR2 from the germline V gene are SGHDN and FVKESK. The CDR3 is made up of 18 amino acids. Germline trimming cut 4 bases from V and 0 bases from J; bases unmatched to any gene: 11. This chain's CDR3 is CASSPGQGRGHSYNEQFF. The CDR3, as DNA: TGTGCCAGCAGCCCCGGACAGGGTCGAGGTCACTCCTACAATGAGCAGTTCTTC.

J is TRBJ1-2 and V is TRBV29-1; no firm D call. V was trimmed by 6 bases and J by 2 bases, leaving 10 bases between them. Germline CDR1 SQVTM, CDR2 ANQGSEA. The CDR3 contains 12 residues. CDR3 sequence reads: CSVDGWNYGYTF. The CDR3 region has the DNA TGCAGCGTCGATGGGTGGAACTATGGCTACACCTTC.

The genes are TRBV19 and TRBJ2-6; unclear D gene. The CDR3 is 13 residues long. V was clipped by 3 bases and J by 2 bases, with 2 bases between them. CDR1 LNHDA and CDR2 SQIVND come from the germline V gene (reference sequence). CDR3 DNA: TGTGCCAGTAGTATGGCTGGGGCCAACGTCCTGACTTTC. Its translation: CASSMAGANVLTF.

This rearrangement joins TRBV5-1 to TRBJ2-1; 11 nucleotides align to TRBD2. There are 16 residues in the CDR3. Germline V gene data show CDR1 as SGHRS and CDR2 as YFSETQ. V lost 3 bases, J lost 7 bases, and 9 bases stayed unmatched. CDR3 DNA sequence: TGCGCCAGCAGCTCCGGACTAGCGGGCGGAGGAAATGAGCAGTTCTTC. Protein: CASSSGLAGGGNEQFF.

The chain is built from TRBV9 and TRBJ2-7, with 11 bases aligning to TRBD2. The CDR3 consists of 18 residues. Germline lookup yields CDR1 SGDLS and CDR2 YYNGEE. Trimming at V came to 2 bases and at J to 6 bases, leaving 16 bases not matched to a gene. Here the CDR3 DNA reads TGTGCCAGCAGCGTCCTCACACCGCTTAGCGGGAGGGTCTCCGAGCAGTACTTC. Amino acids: CASSVLTPLSGRVSEQYF.

The CDR3 DNA reads TGTGCCAGTAGTTCATACAGGTACACCTATGGCTACACCTTC. This sequence encodes CASSSYRYTYGYTF. The chain links TRBV19 to TRBJ1-2; maybe TRBD1 (5 bases). Trimming cost V 5 bases and J 4 bases, with 14 bases left between them. CDR1 is LNHDA and CDR2 is SQIVND in the germline V gene (reference sequence). The CDR3 is made up of 14 amino acids.

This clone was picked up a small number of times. The DNA of the CDR3 is TGTGCCAGCACCCAACTGCAAGGGGGCAATCAGCCCCAGCATTTT. As protein: CASTQLQGGNQPQHF. J is TRBJ1-5 and V is TRBV28; D might be TRBD1 (5 bases). CDR1 is MDHEN, CDR2 SYDVKM, per germline. CDR3 length: 15 amino acids. V was cut by 7 bases and J by 2 bases, with 15 bases left in between.

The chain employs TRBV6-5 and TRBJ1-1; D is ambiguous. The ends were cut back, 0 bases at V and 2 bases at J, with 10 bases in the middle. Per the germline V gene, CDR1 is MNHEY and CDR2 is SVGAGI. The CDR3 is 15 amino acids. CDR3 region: CASSYSTRSNTEAFF. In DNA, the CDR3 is TGTGCCAGCAGTTACTCGACACGATCTAACACTGAAGCTTTCTTT.

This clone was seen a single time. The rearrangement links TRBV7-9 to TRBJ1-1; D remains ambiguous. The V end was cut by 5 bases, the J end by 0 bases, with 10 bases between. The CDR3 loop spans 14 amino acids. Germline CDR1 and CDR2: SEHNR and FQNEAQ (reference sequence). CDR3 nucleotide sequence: TGTGCCAGCAGCCGCAGGAACATGAACACTGAAGCTTTCTTT. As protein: CASSRRNMNTEAFF. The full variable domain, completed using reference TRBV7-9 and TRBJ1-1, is DTGVSQNPRHKITKRGQNVTFRCDPISEHNRLYWYRQTLGQGPEFLTYFQNEAQLEKSRLLSDRFSAERPKGSFSTLEIQRTEQGDSAMYLCASSRRNMNTEAFFGQGTRLTVV.

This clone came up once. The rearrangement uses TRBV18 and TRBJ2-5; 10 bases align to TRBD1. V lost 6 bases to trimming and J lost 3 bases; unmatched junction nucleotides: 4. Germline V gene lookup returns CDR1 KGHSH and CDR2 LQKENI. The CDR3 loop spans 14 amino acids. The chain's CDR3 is CASSPGTGEETQYF. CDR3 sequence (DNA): TGTGCCAGCTCCCCCGGGACAGGGGAAGAGACCCAGTACTTC.

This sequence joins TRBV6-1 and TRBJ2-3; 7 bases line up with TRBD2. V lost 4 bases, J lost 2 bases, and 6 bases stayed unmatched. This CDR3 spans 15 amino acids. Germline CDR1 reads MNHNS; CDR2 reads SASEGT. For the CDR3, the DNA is TGTGCCAGCAGTGTAGGAGCGGGATTCACAGATACGCAGTATTTT. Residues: CASSVGAGFTDTQYF.

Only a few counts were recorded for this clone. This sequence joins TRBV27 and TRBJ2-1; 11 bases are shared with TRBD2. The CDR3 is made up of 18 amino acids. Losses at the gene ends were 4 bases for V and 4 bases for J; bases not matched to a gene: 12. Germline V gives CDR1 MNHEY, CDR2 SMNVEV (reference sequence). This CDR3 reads CASSSLRPSGRTYNEQFF. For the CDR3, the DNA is TGTGCCAGCAGTTCCCTCCGTCCTAGCGGGAGGACTTACAATGAGCAGTTCTTC.

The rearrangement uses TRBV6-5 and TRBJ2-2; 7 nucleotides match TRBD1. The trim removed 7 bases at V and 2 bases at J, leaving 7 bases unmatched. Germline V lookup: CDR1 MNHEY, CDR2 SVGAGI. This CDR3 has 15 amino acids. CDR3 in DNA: TGTGCCAGCAAGTGGGGACAGACCAACACCGGGGAGCTGTTTTTT. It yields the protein CASKWGQTNTGELFF.

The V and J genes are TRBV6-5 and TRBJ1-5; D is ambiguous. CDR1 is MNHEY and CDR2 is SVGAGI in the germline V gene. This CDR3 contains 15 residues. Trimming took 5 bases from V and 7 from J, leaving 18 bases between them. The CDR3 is CASSPGSGIRQPQHF. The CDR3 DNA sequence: TGTGCCAGCAGTCCGGGCTCGGGGATAAGACAGCCCCAGCATTTT.

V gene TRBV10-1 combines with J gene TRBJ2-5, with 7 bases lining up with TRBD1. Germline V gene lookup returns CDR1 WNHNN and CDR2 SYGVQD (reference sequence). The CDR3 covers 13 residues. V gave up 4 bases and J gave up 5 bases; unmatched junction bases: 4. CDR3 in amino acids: CASSADRFETQYF. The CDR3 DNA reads TGCGCCAGCAGTGCGGACAGGTTTGAGACCCAGTACTTC.

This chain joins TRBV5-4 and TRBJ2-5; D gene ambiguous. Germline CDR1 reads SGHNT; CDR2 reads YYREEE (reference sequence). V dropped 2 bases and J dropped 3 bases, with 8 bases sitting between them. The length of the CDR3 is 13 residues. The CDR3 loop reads CASSFRREETQYF. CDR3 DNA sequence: TGTGCCAGCAGCTTCAGGAGAGAAGAGACCCAGTACTTC. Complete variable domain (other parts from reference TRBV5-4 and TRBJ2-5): ETGVTQSPTHLIKTRGQQVTLRCSSQSGHNTVSWYQQALGQGPQFIFQYYREEENGRGNFPPRFSGLQFPNYSSELNVNALELDDSALYLCASSFRREETQYFGPGTRLLVL.

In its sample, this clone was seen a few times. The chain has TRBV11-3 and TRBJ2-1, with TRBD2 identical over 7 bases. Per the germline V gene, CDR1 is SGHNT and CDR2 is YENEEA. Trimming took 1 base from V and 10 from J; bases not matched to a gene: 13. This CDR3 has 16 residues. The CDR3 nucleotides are TGTGCCAGCAGCTTAGGCTACTCGACTAGCCTAGGCGAGCAGTTCTTC. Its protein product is CASSLGYSTSLGEQFF.

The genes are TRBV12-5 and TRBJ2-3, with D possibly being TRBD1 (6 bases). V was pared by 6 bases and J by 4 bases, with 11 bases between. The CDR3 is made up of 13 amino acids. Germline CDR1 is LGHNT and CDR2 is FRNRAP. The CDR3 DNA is TGTGCTAGTGGACCAGGGGTTGCAGATACGCAGTATTTT. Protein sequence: CASGPGVADTQYF.

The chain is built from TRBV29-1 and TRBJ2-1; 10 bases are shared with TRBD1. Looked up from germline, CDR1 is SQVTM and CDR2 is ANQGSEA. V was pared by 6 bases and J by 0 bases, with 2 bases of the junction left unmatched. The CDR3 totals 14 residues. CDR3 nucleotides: TGCAGCGTGCGGACAGGGGGCTCCTACAATGAGCAGTTCTTC. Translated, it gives CSVRTGGSYNEQFF.

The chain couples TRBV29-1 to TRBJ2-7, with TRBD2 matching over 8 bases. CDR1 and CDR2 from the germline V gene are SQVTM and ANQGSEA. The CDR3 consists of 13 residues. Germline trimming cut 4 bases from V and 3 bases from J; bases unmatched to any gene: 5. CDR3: CSVGAGEFYEQYF. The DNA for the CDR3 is TGCAGCGTTGGAGCGGGAGAGTTCTACGAGCAGTACTTC.

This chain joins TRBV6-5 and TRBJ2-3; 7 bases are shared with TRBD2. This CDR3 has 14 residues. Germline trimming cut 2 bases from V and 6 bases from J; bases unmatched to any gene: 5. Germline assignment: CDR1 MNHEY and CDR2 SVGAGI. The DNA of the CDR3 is TGTGCCAGCAGTTACAAGCGGGGAACGGATACGCAGTATTTT. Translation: CASSYKRGTDTQYF.

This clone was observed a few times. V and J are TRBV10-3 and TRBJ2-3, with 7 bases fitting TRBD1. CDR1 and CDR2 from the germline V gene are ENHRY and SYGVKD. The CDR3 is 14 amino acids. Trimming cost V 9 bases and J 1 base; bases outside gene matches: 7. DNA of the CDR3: TGTGCCATTGAAAAGGGGACAGGCACAGATACGCAGTATTTT. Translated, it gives CAIEKGTGTDTQYF.

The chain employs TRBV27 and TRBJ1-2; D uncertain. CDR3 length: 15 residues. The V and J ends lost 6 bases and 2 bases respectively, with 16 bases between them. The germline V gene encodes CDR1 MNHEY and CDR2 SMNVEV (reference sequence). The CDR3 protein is CASSPLVSGNYGYTF. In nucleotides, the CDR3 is TGTGCCAGCAGCCCTCTTGTGTCGGGGAACTATGGCTACACCTTC.

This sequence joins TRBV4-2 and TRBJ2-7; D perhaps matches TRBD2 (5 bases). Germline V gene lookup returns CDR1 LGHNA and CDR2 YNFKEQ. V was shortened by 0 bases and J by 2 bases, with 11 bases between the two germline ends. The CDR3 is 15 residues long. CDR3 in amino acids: CASSQELGGTYEQYF. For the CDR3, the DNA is TGTGCCAGCAGCCAAGAACTAGGAGGCACCTACGAGCAGTACTTC.

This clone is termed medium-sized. CDR3 bases: TGTGCCAGCAGCTTAGACCATAAGCGGGTTCATGCGCAGTTCTTC. Amino acids: CASSLDHKRVHAQFF. This chain connects TRBV7-6 to TRBJ2-1; tentative D call: TRBD2 (6 bases). The CDR3 length is 15 residues. V lost 1 base to trimming and J lost 12 bases, with 19 bases between them. CDR1 is SGHVS, CDR2 FNYEAQ, per germline.

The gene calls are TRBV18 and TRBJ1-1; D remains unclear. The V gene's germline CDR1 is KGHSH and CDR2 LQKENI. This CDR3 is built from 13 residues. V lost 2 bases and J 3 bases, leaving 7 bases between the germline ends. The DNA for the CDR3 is TGTGCCAGCTCACCAATACGGGACACTGAAGCTTTCTTT. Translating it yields CASSPIRDTEAFF.

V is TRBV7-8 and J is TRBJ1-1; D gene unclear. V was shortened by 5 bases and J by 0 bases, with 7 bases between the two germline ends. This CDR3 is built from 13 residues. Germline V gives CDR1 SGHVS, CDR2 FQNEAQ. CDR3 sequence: CASSGPLNTEAFF. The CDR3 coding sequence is TGTGCCAGCAGCGGGCCATTGAACACTGAAGCTTTCTTT.